These T cell receptor beta chains were read from a single sample in a study of CD8+ T cells in alopecia areata. The protocol was immunoSEQ multiplex PCR, while the TCRdb copy is restricted to in-frame clones and leaves out a portion. This sample has around 19,000 clones; 59% occur once, and the top ten carry 8.2%. The sample in question was skin, obtained at week 4, from a patient treated with tofacitinib. Source of these receptors: a human donor with alopecia areata. Each CDR3 is given with its conserved first and last residue. A D gene is named only where the DNA matches it firmly.

V gene	D gene	J gene	CDR3 protein
TRBV10-3	TRBD2	TRBJ2-3	CAIRSSLLGRGTDTQYF
TRBV28	.	TRBJ2-5	CASSPPEGGETQYF
TRBV28	TRBD1	TRBJ1-5	CASRQSRKQGASQPQHF
TRBV28	.	TRBJ1-1	CASSLTGTVNTEAFF
TRBV7-3	TRBD2	TRBJ2-1	CASSPSGLDDDEQFF
TRBV30	TRBD1	TRBJ1-2	CAWNIQGAGGYTF
TRBV5-6	.	TRBJ2-5	CASSLMDPSQETQYF
TRBV6-5	.	TRBJ1-1	CASSYSGKDTEAFF
TRBV21-1	.	TRBJ1-2	CASGARGYTF
TRBV6-1	.	TRBJ2-7	CASGQRSYEQYF
TRBV5-1	TRBD1	TRBJ1-6	CASSPRDRDNSPLHF
TRBV21-1	.	TRBJ2-7	CASRTGTVISYEQYF
TRBV5-6	.	TRBJ2-3	CASSFWDTDTQYF
TRBV7-2	.	TRBJ1-6	CASSLVIGGNSPLHF
TRBV4-1	.	TRBJ1-1	CASRNRATNTEAFF
TRBV14	TRBD2	TRBJ2-1	CASSQHSGGSYNEQFF
TRBV27	.	TRBJ2-5	CASSLSRLDGGPYQETQYF
TRBV10-3	TRBD2	TRBJ2-3	CAISDHLGRGTDTQYF
TRBV7-9	.	TRBJ1-3	CASSLKGPGNTIYF